This T cell receptor (beta chain) was recorded in a study of cytomegalovirus exposure and HLA in healthy donors. Across the whole study: An earlier analysis found some 100 million unique TCR beta sequences from roughly 170 million T cells.

Vbeta (60) and Jbeta (13) primers were used in the PCR. TCRdb's copy holds only in-frame clones and misses some; the assay was immunoSEQ multiplex PCR. The sample holds 150,000 or so clones; around three quarters are singletons and the top ten take roughly 1.9%. Trimming removed 5 bases at V and 4 bases at J, with 11 bases between. The germline CDR1 and CDR2 sequences are LNHDA and SQIVND (reference sequence). The CDR3 covers 14 residues. Comment on this clone: Its matching antigen is unknown.

Study conclusions and caveats: Presence/absence comparisons presumed near-even sequencing depth among donors. A prior analysis recorded that most TCR beta V segments were productive about 87% or about 30% of the time.

Sequenced input: PBMCs. The sequence came from a woman aged 60-75 years in good health and CMV-seropositive. J is TRBJ2-2 and V is TRBV19; D uncertain. CDR3 in DNA: TGTGCCAGTAGTGCCCTCCCGGGCACCGGGGAGCTGTTTTTT. Translated, it gives CASSALPGTGELFF.